This is a list of T cell receptor beta chains from one sample in a study of T cell responses to AZD1222 COVID-19 vaccine. This table comes from immunoSEQ multiplex PCR, and its TCRdb copy is limited to in-frame clones, with some not included. The table records over 120,000 clones, 70% to 90% of them present only once. The specimen was peripheral blood, collected 28 days after the second dose of the MenACWY control vaccine. These receptors came from an adult who received the MenACWY meningococcal vaccine as a control. The CDR3 runs from the conserved cysteine through the conserved F or W. Fields, in order: V gene, J gene, clone size, D gene, CDR3 protein, CDR3 DNA. A D gene is named only where the DNA matches it firmly. Clone size is shown for a subset of rows, as once, few, many or a class of expanded clone.

TRBV28	TRBJ1-3	few	TRBD1	CASSSTAETGGGNTIYF	TGTGCCAGCAGTTCGACGGCCGAAACAGGGGGCGGAAACACCATATATTTT
TRBV5-4	TRBJ1-2	NA	TRBD1	CASSLGGGRDYGYTF	TGTGCCAGCAGCTTGGGAGGGGGCAGGGACTATGGCTACACCTTC
TRBV28	TRBJ2-7	NA	NA	CASRPNRESGEQYF	TGTGCCAGCAGGCCCAACAGGGAGTCAGGCGAGCAGTACTTC
TRBV12-5	TRBJ2-7	NA	NA	CASGTDHYEQYF	TGTGCTAGTGGAACAGATCATTACGAGCAGTACTTC
TRBV19	TRBJ1-1	NA	NA	CASSRASSIEAFF	TGTGCCAGTAGTCGGGCCTCAAGTATCGAAGCTTTCTTT
TRBV18	TRBJ1-1	few	NA	CASSPMGARRMNTEAFF	TGTGCCAGCTCACCGATGGGGGCGCGTAGAATGAACACTGAAGCTTTCTTT
TRBV7-2	TRBJ1-4	NA	TRBD1	CASSPTGPNEKLFF	TGTGCCAGCAGCCCGACAGGGCCTAATGAAAAACTGTTTTTT
TRBV18	TRBJ1-3	NA	TRBD1	CASSPDRATGNTIYF	TGTGCCAGCTCACCGGACAGGGCGACTGGAAACACCATATATTTT
TRBV28	TRBJ1-4	NA	NA	CASSYQRNRPEKLFF	TGTGCCAGCAGTTATCAGCGCAATCGGCCTGAAAAACTGTTTTTT
TRBV27	TRBJ2-1	NA	TRBD2	CASSSGLAGEKQFF	TGTGCCAGCAGTTCGGGACTAGCGGGAGAGAAGCAGTTCTTC
TRBV18	TRBJ2-2	NA	NA	CASSSTRNTGELFF	TGTGCCAGCTCATCGACTAGGAACACCGGGGAGCTGTTTTTT
TRBV5-6	TRBJ2-5	NA	TRBD1	CASSTEGAGETQYF	TGTGCCAGCAGCACCGAGGGGGCCGGGGAGACCCAGTACTTC
TRBV6-5	TRBJ1-2	NA	NA	CATVEFPTYGYTF	TGTGCCACAGTCGAGTTTCCAACCTATGGCTACACCTTC
TRBV5-4	TRBJ1-2	NA	NA	CASSLSGDLYGYTF	TGTGCCAGCAGCTTGTCCGGGGATCTCTATGGCTACACCTTC
TRBV7-2	TRBJ1-1	NA	NA	CASTPYRENTEAFF	TGTGCCAGCACCCCGTACAGGGAGAACACTGAAGCTTTCTTT
TRBV9	TRBJ2-7	NA	TRBD2	CASSVGRAGRVEQYF	TGTGCCAGCAGCGTAGGAAGAGCAGGGAGGGTCGAGCAGTACTTC
TRBV6-5	TRBJ2-1	NA	NA	CASSYSGRVGYNEQFF	TGTGCCAGCAGTTACTCGGGGCGGGTCGGGTACAATGAGCAGTTCTTC
TRBV27	TRBJ1-2	NA	NA	CASSSVPFYGYTF	TGTGCCAGCAGTTCCGTTCCTTTCTATGGCTACACCTTC
TRBV6-2/TRBV6-3	TRBJ1-3	NA	NA	CASSYRGDSGNTIYF	TGTGCCAGCAGTTACCGCGGGGACTCTGGAAACACCATATATTTT
TRBV4-1	TRBJ1-4	NA	NA	CASSQADMGFLGEKLFF	TGCGCCAGCAGCCAAGCGGACATGGGCTTCTTAGGTGAAAAACTGTTTTTT
TRBV7-2	TRBJ1-2	NA	TRBD1	CASSYGTDYGYTF	TGTGCCAGCAGCTATGGGACAGACTATGGCTACACCTTC
TRBV7-8	TRBJ2-3	NA	NA	CASSSQLGSQADTQYF	TGTGCCAGCAGCTCCCAGCTCGGGAGCCAGGCAGATACGCAGTATTTT
TRBV5-6	TRBJ1-2	NA	NA	CASRYSKGYGYGYTF	TGTGCCAGCAGATATTCTAAGGGTTATGGCTATGGCTACACCTTC
TRBV12-5	TRBJ1-1	once	NA	CASGLVSWGAQPTEAFF	TGTGCTAGTGGTTTGGTATCATGGGGGGCACAGCCCACTGAAGCTTTCTTT
TRBV9	TRBJ1-1	NA	NA	CASSVGLNMNTEAFF	TGTGCCAGCAGCGTAGGGCTGAACATGAACACTGAAGCTTTCTTT
TRBV7-2	TRBJ2-3	once	NA	CASSLGRGVNTQYF	TGTGCCAGCAGCTTAGGACGGGGAGTTAATACGCAGTATTTT
TRBV6-2/TRBV6-3	TRBJ1-1	NA	TRBD1	CASSPLDRIKAEAFF	TGTGCCAGCAGCCCCCTGGACAGGATTAAGGCTGAAGCTTTCTTT
TRBV19	TRBJ1-6	NA	TRBD1	CASSARTGTYNSPLHF	TGTGCCAGTAGTGCTCGGACAGGGACCTATAATTCACCCCTCCACTTT
TRBV7-9	TRBJ2-5	once	TRBD2	CASSSRLAGAEETQYF	TGTGCCAGCAGCTCCAGACTAGCGGGAGCGGAAGAGACCCAGTACTTC
TRBV6-2/TRBV6-3	TRBJ2-7	few	NA	CASSYGQGGYEQYF	TGTGCCAGCAGTTACGGCCAGGGCGGCTACGAGCAGTACTTC
TRBV6-6	TRBJ1-1	NA	TRBD1	CASSDRGRGAFF	TGTGCCAGCAGCGACAGGGGGCGGGGAGCTTTCTTT
TRBV5-1	TRBJ1-4	NA	NA	CASGPGQPSLINEKLFF	TGCGCCAGTGGCCCGGGCCAGCCCAGCCTGATTAATGAAAAACTGTTTTTT
TRBV28	TRBJ2-1	NA	TRBD1	CASTLRAGGGNNEQFF	TGTGCCAGCACTCTAAGGGCAGGGGGTGGCAACAATGAGCAGTTCTTC
TRBV14	TRBJ2-7	NA	TRBD2	CASSQIAGGLSEQYF	TGTGCCAGCAGCCAAATAGCGGGAGGGCTATCCGAGCAGTACTTC
TRBV28	TRBJ1-4	NA	NA	CASSPNPGIDNEKLFF	TGTGCCAGCAGTCCCAACCCGGGCATAGATAATGAAAAACTGTTTTTT
TRBV30	TRBJ1-1	NA	NA	CAWSAIPEAFF	TGTGCCTGGAGTGCTATCCCGGAAGCTTTCTTT
TRBV6-2/TRBV6-3	TRBJ2-2	NA	NA	CASSYGGLGELFF	TGTGCCAGCAGTTATGGAGGGCTCGGGGAGCTGTTTTTT
TRBV6-5	TRBJ1-3	NA	NA	CASSRGAGNTIYF	TGTGCCAGCAGTCGGGGAGCTGGAAACACCATATATTTT
TRBV5-8	TRBJ1-5	NA	NA	CASSLRMLSNQPQHF	TGTGCCAGCAGCTTGCGAATGTTGAGCAATCAGCCCCAGCATTTT